This TCR beta chain was sequenced during a study of metastatic and nonmetastatic thyroid tumors. At the level of the study: Samples came from malignant and benign thyroid patients, and repertoires were compared across blood and tumor or nodule tissue.

The authors' processing: What underpinned the distant-metastasis classifier for papillary thyroid cancer was the set of CDR3 differences across clinicopathological groups. TCRdb re-clonotyped the PCR reads through MiXCR. The authors' filters were not applied to this entry. Seen here are 11,000 to 15,000 clones, around 12% observed once, and the top ten hold roughly 15%. Patients underwent thyroid surgery, and none had received any treatment before it. Trimming took off 4 bases at V and 1 base at J, with 7 bases between the two ends. Germline CDR1 KGHSH, CDR2 LQKENI. The CDR3 has 13 amino acids. General study findings and limits: Reports indicated that malignant thyroid tumors showed significantly higher TCR beta diversity than benign nodules did, in blood and tumor.

Many counts were recorded for this clone. The target antigen is unknown. The material sequenced was blood. This chain uses TRBV18 with TRBJ1-1; possible D gene TRBD1, 5 bases. This receptor was identified in a female donor with papillary thyroid cancer or a benign thyroid nodule (not recorded which). Some clones in this sample may be carry-over from other donors' samples. The CDR3: CASSRDGNTEAFF. The DNA for the CDR3 is TGTGCCAGCTCACGGGACGGGAACACTGAAGCTTTCTTT.